The next 22 T cell receptor beta chains were all read from a single sample in a study of spatial heterogeneity in lung cancer. As to time point: blood at routine non-recurrence follow-up after resection. From the 5' RACE reads, TCRdb called clonotypes with MiXCR, one entry per CDR3 protein. This sample yields about 120,000 distinct CDR3 sequences, of which 10% to 14% are seen a single time; 20% to 25% belongs to the top ten. The sequencing here drew on PBMCs, taken at follow-up. The receptor set was obtained from a female donor with early-stage non-small cell lung cancer.

The chain links TRBV2 to TRBJ2-1; tentatively, D is TRBD1 or TRBD2 (5 bases each). The V and J ends lost 9 bases and 6 bases respectively, with 15 bases between them. This CDR3 is 13 amino acids long. The germline CDR1 and CDR2 sequences are SNHLY and FYNNEI. DNA for the CDR3: TGTGCCAGTAAGAGGGACCCGGGCAATGAGCAGTTCTTC. It yields the protein CASKRDPGNEQFF.

The chain is built from TRBV7-2 and TRBJ1-1; D not certain. Germline CDR1 SGHTA, CDR2 FQGNSA. There are 13 residues in the CDR3. V gave up 1 base and J gave up 6 bases, with 9 bases separating them. This CDR3 is CASSLVRESEAFF. CDR3 sequence (DNA): TGTGCCAGCAGCTTAGTAAGGGAGTCTGAAGCTTTCTTT.

In its sample, this clonotype was seen a few times. The V gene is TRBV7-6, the J gene TRBJ2-1, with 8 bases identical to TRBD1. CDR3 size: 15 residues. Germline CDR1 SGHVS, CDR2 FNYEAQ. V shed 4 bases, J shed 8 bases, and the junction held 10 bases outside the gene matches. The chain's CDR3 is CASSSRTGKMYEQFF. The CDR3 DNA is TGTGCCAGCAGCTCGCGGACAGGGAAGATGTATGAGCAGTTCTTC.

This clonotype was counted many times. The chain has TRBV3-1 and TRBJ1-2, with D perhaps matching TRBD1 (6 bases). The germline V and J ends were trimmed by 2 bases and 8 bases, with 12 bases remaining between them. The CDR3 consists of 13 residues. Germline V gene lookup returns CDR1 LGHDT and CDR2 YNNKEL (reference sequence). In nucleotides, the CDR3 is TGTGCCAGCAGCCAACGCTCAGGGGTCGGCTACACCTTC. This encodes CASSQRSGVGYTF.

This clonotype occurred many times. V is TRBV28 and J is TRBJ1-4; TRBD1 might be the D (5 bases). V dropped 3 bases and J dropped 5 bases, with 13 bases sitting between them. There are 15 residues in the CDR3. Germline V gene sequence: CDR1 MDHEN, CDR2 SYDVKM. CDR3 sequence reads: CASSFHGTANEKLFF. The CDR3 region has the DNA TGTGCCAGCAGTTTCCATGGGACCGCGAATGAAAAACTGTTTTTT.

This clonotype has a count of ten or more. The rearrangement joins TRBV6-2 or TRBV6-3 to TRBJ1-1; 7 nucleotides align to TRBD1. The CDR3 is made up of 16 amino acids. The ends lost 2 bases at V and 5 bases at J; junction bases unmatched: 11. Germline V gene sequence: CDR1 MNHEY, CDR2 SVGEGT. The CDR3 region has the DNA TGTGCCAGCAGTTACCCTGGGGACAGAGATTTAACTGAAGCTTTCTTT. It translates to CASSYPGDRDLTEAFF.

The J gene is TRBJ2-2, the V gene TRBV12-3 or TRBV12-4; 7 bases map to TRBD2. The CDR3 is 13 amino acids. Trimming took 6 bases from V and 8 from J; bases not matched to a gene: 6. CDR3 region: CASSFSGLGELFF. The CDR3 DNA reads TGTGCCAGCAGCTTTAGCGGGTTGGGGGAGCTGTTTTTT.

This clonotype was recorded at least ten times. This chain uses TRBV28 with TRBJ1-1, with D unclear. Trimming took 1 base from V and 6 from J, leaving 3 bases between them. CDR3 size: 11 residues. Germline CDR1 and CDR2: MDHEN and SYDVKM. The CDR3 DNA reads TGTGCCAGCAGTTTATTTGCTGAAGCTTTCTTT. Protein product: CASSLFAEAFF. Together with reference TRBV28 and TRBJ1-1, the CDR3 gives the full variable domain: DVKVTQSSRYLVKRTGEKVFLECVQDMDHENMFWYRQDPGLGLRLIYFSYDVKMKEKGDIPEGYSVSREKKERFSLILESASTNQTSMYLCASSLFAEAFFGQGTRLTVV.

V usage is TRBV28 and J usage is TRBJ1-5; D is unresolved. CDR1 is MDHEN and CDR2 is SYDVKM in the germline V gene. The germline V and J ends were trimmed by 3 bases and 0 bases, with 12 bases remaining between them. This CDR3 is 16 amino acids long. The CDR3 sequence: CASSFPSHYSNQPQHF. The CDR3 DNA is TGTGCCAGCAGTTTCCCCAGCCATTATAGCAATCAGCCCCAGCATTTT.

The table lists this clonotype with a few counts. The rearrangement joins TRBV7-8 to TRBJ1-5; 9 bases map to TRBD1. The CDR3 is made up of 15 amino acids. The germline gives CDR1 SGHVS, CDR2 FQNEAQ. V lost 1 base to trimming and J lost 6 bases; unmatched junction nucleotides: 4. CDR3 sequence: CASSLDRGPGQPQHF. Written as DNA, the CDR3 is TGTGCCAGCAGCTTAGACAGGGGGCCGGGTCAGCCCCAGCATTTT.

This clonotype was counted between two and nine times. The rearrangement joins TRBV20-1 to TRBJ1-2; no firm D call. V lost 8 bases and J 2 bases, leaving 9 bases between the germline ends. The CDR3 runs 11 residues. CDR1 and CDR2 (germline): DFQATT, SNEGSKA (reference sequence). CDR3 residues: CSPVPNYGYTF. CDR3 nucleotides: TGCAGTCCCGTCCCAAACTATGGCTACACCTTC.

The genes are TRBV19 and TRBJ2-4, with no clear D. V lost 0 bases and J lost 13, with 16 bases in between. The CDR3 sequence is 14 residues long. CDR1 is LNHDA, CDR2 SQIVND, per germline (reference sequence). CDR3 sequence: CASSIDSTGLLQYF. For the CDR3, the DNA is TGTGCCAGTAGTATAGACTCAACCGGTCTCTTACAGTACTTC.

This clonotype was seen only a few times. This rearrangement joins TRBV12-5 to TRBJ2-3; TRBD2 might be the D (5 bases). The CDR3 is made up of 15 amino acids. V was pared by 3 bases and J by 2 bases, with 12 bases between. CDR1 is LGHNT and CDR2 is FRNRAP in the germline V gene. The CDR3 DNA reads as TGTGCTAGTGGTTTCTTCAGCGGAGACACAGATACGCAGTATTTT. Its translation is CASGFFSGDTDTQYF.

J is TRBJ1-1 and V is TRBV19, with D perhaps TRBD1 (6 bases). Germline V CDR1 and CDR2: LNHDA, SQIVND (reference sequence). The V and J ends lost 6 bases and 1 base respectively, with 12 bases between them. The CDR3 has 14 amino acids. CDR3 region: CASRKQGSNTEAFF. The CDR3 nucleotides are TGTGCCAGTAGGAAACAGGGTTCGAACACTGAAGCTTTCTTT.

The chain uses TRBV5-1 and TRBJ1-2; D remains ambiguous. CDR3 size: 12 residues. Germline V gene sequence: CDR1 SGHRS, CDR2 YFSETQ. Trimming pared 5 bases from V and 2 bases from J, leaving 7 bases between. In nucleotides, the CDR3 is TGCGCCAGCAGTGGAGAGAACTATGGCTACACCTTC. Amino acid sequence: CASSGENYGYTF.

This clonotype occurred a few times. V gene TRBV20-1 combines with J gene TRBJ1-5; D gene ambiguous. The CDR3 covers 17 residues. The germline gives CDR1 DFQATT, CDR2 SNEGSKA (reference sequence). V gave up 3 bases and J gave up 2 bases, with 20 bases separating them. The CDR3 sequence is CSASKGTAGWGNQPQHF. The CDR3 bases are TGCAGTGCTAGTAAGGGCACGGCGGGCTGGGGCAATCAGCCCCAGCATTTT.

This clonotype was recorded a few times. V and J are TRBV20-1 and TRBJ2-3; D is unclear. The CDR3 has 12 residues. The germline CDR1 and CDR2 sequences are DFQATT and SNEGSKA (reference sequence). Trimming cost V 0 bases and J 6 bases, with 7 bases left between them. The CDR3 DNA follows: TGCAGTGCTAGAGATCAAGTCGATACGCAGTATTTT. The encoded protein is CSARDQVDTQYF.

This chain uses TRBV2 with TRBJ2-1, with D possibly TRBD2 on 6 matching bases. The ends were cut back, 4 bases at V and 5 bases at J, with 12 bases in the middle. CDR3 length: 14 amino acids. Germline assignment: CDR1 SNHLY and CDR2 FYNNEI. This chain's CDR3 is CASSGGSGHNEQFF. Written as DNA, the CDR3 is TGTGCCAGCAGTGGGGGTAGCGGACACAATGAGCAGTTCTTC.

This clonotype showed up many times. The rearrangement links TRBV28 to TRBJ1-2, with D uncertain. The CDR3 length is 16 residues. The V and J ends lost 4 bases and 8 bases respectively, with 23 bases between them. Germline V gene sequence: CDR1 MDHEN, CDR2 SYDVKM. CDR3 nucleotide sequence: TGTGCCAGCAGTTGGGCAGACCGAGGACCTCGGAGAGGCTACACCTTC. Translation: CASSWADRGPRRGYTF.

This clonotype was counted a few times. The genes are TRBV12-3 or TRBV12-4 and TRBJ1-2, with D possibly being TRBD1 (5 bases). Trimming shortened V by 4 bases and J by 1 base, and 10 bases separated the two germline ends. This CDR3 spans 14 amino acids. DNA of the CDR3: TGTGCCAGCAGTTCCTGGGACGGTAACTATGGCTACACCTTC. Its translation: CASSSWDGNYGYTF.

This clonotype was seen more than once but under ten times. V gene TRBV3-1 combines with J gene TRBJ1-2; the D is unclear. V dropped 0 bases and J dropped 9 bases, with 8 bases sitting between them. Germline V gene data show CDR1 as LGHDT and CDR2 as YNNKEL (reference sequence). The CDR3 length is 12 residues. CDR3 in DNA: TGTGCCAGCAGCCAAGAAGAAGTAAGCTACACCTTC. Translation gives CASSQEEVSYTF.

This chain uses TRBV5-5 with TRBJ2-1; TRBD1 agrees at 8 bases. This CDR3 contains 18 residues. Germline trimming cut 4 bases from V and 7 bases from J; bases unmatched to any gene: 19. Germline V gives CDR1 SGHKS, CDR2 YYEKEE (reference sequence). The CDR3 DNA reads as TGTGCCAGCAGCGCCGGAATAAAGAGCTGGACAGGGAATAATGAGCAGTTCTTC. Protein sequence: CASSAGIKSWTGNNEQFF.